This T cell receptor beta chain was sequenced in a study of CD8+CD57+ T cells in acquired aplastic anemia (dated by TCRdb to between 2017 and 2018). Regarding the complete study: Extracted DNA from sorted CD4+ and CD8+ cells averaged around 3.3 ug, ranging from roughly 0.2 to 30 ug. CD8+CD57+ expansion was defined as frequency above the mean frequency observed in healthy subjects. The full study reports these points: No significant difference in CD8+ Simpson's diversity was found between patients and healthy controls (P=0.060). Although twenty-nine CD8+ CDR3 sequences were shared by patients and controls, these sequences appeared highly expressed in patients and within the immunodominant clones of patients.

Remarks on this clonotype: The target of this receptor is not known. No much larger clone exists at a distance of one base, and base qualities are not known.

Profiling of TCR beta VDJ combinations and CDR3 sequences used genomic DNA as the template. An Illumina HiSeq 2000 was used for TCR repertoire sequencing. The published analysis was carried out like this. Repertoire assessment relied on Simpson's diversity index, CDR3 size and DJ length profiles, and TRBV/TRBJ rearrangement plots. The most abundant DNA sequence in the deep sequencing data was taken as the immunodominant clone. CDR3 amino acid sequences were screened for sharing across subjects and were compared with published repertoires and the VDJdb database. TCRdb reprocessing: public reads trimmed at Q25 with fastp, clones called with MiXCR, in-frame beta chains kept. Every distinct CDR3 protein forms one entry, paired with its most common genes and DNA. The V and J calls and clone size come from TCRdb's table, not from the authors' own analysis. The sample data list fewer than 300,000 distinct CDR3 sequences, and 82% of these were observed just once. About two fifths of the sample belongs to the ten largest clones.

The patients picked for sequencing were ones in whom flow cytometry had shown an expansion of CD8+CD57+ cells. Every patient had a diagnosis of severe acquired aplastic anemia based on International Study of Aplastic Anemia and Agranulocytosis and Camitta criteria. No therapy had been received by the patients at the time of blood sampling. TCR repertoires of sorted CD4+ and CD8+ blood T cells from severe aplastic anemia patients and healthy subjects were deep-sequenced in the study. Patients were enrolled under clinicaltrials.gov protocols 00001620, 01623167, 00001397, 00071045, 00081523 and 00961064 in the USA. Ficoll-Paque density gradient centrifugation was used to isolate peripheral blood mononuclear cells. Before DNA extraction, CD4+ and CD8+ T cells were sorted with FACS or magnetic beads. In the germline V gene (reference sequence), CDR1 corresponds to LNHDA and CDR2 to SQIVND. The CDR3, from cysteine to phenylalanine, totals 13 residues. The only DNA kept is the CDR3, 39 bases in frame from the first base. V is shortened by 8 bases, J by 2 bases, and the region joining them spans 12 bases.

This TCR was sampled from a human donor with aplastic anemia. The specimen sequenced was sorted CD4+, CD8+, or CD8+CD57+ T cells (not recorded which) from PBMCs. The V gene is TRBV19 and the J gene is TRBJ1-2; the D gene assignment is ambiguous. For the CDR3, the sequence is CASSTVANYGYTF. The nucleotide sequence is given as TGTGCCAGTTCCACGGTAGCCAACTATGGCTACACCTTC.